A selection of T cell receptor beta chains follows, all from one sample in a study of long-term antiretroviral therapy in people with HIV. Assay used: immunoSEQ multiplex PCR; TCRdb lists only in-frame clones, some missing. The sample lists fewer than 20,000 clones, nearly 80% seen once, with about 13% in the top ten. The sample in question was unsorted PBMCs, obtained 0.3 years after starting antiretroviral therapy. These TCRs come from a woman in her 50s with HIV. CDR3s include the opening cysteine and the closing phenylalanine or tryptophan. Fields, in order: V gene, CDR3 protein.

TRBV7-5	CVRSFGVPMNTEAFF
TRBV5-6	CASSRRGVNEKLFF
TRBV18	CASSPLPGQGDEKLFF
TRBV7-9	CASSLAVLGADTQYF
TRBV19	CATQVLSSNSDTQYF
TRBV4-2	CASSQDFRERGATDTQYF
TRBV18	CASSPTGTSGGRPTDTQYF
TRBV20-1	CSARVNGRLHF
TRBV5-1	CASSTPSPGTGNEQFF
TRBV7-8	CASKNGQGEGSPLHF
TRBV7-9	CASSYDRGTQYF
TRBV5-6	CASSWGTSGGPQETQYF
TRBV25-1	CASSPPPRGKGRETQYF
TRBV5-1	CASSLEVIYTQYF
TRBV18	CASSPDRKISGNTIYF
TRBV29-1	CSVEDGTGLGETQYF